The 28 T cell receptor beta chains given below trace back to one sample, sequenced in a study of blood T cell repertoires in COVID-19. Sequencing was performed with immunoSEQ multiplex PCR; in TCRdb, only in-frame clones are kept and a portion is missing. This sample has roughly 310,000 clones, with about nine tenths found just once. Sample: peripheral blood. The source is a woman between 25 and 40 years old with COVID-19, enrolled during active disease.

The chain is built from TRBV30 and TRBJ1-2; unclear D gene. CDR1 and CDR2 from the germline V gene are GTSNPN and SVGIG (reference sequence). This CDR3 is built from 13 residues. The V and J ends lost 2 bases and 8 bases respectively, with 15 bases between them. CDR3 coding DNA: TGTGCCTGGAGTAGCCGAGGAGCGAGCGGCTACACCTTC. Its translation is CAWSSRGASGYTF.

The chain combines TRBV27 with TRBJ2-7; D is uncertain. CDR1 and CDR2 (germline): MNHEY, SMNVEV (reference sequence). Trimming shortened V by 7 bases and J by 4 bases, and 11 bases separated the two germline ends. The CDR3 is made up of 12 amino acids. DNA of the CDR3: TGTGCCAGCAAGACTTCAAAATACGAGCAGTACTTC. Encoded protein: CASKTSKYEQYF.

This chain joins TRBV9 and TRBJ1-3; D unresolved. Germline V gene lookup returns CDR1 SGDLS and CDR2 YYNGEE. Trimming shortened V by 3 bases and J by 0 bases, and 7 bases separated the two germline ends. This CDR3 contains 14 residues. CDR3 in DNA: TGTGCCAGCAGCGACCTACTCTCTGGAAACACCATATATTTT. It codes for CASSDLLSGNTIYF.

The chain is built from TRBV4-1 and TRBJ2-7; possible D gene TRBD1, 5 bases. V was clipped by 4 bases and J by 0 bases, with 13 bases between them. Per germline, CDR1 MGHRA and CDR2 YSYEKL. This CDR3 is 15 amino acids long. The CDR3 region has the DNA TGCGCCAGCAGCCGGATGACGACAGACTCCTACGAGCAGTACTTC. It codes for CASSRMTTDSYEQYF.

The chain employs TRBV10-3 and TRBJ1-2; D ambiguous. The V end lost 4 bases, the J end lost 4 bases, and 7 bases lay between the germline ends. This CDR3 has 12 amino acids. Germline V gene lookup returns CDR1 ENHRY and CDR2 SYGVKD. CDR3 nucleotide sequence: TGTGCCATCAGTGGAGGGATCTATGGCTACACCTTC. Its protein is CAISGGIYGYTF.

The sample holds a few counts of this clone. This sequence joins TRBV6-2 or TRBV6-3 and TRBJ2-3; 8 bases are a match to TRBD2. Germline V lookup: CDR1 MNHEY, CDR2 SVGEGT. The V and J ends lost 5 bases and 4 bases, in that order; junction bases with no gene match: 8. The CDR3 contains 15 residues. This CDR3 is CASSQAGEGADTQYF. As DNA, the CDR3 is TGTGCCAGCAGTCAAGCGGGAGAGGGGGCAGATACGCAGTATTTT.

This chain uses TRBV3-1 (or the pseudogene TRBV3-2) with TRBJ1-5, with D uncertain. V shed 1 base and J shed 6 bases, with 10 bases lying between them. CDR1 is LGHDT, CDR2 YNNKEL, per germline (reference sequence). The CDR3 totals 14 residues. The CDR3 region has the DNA TGTGCCAGCAGCCAAGGAAGCGGTGGTCAGCCCCAGCATTTT. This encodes CASSQGSGGQPQHF.

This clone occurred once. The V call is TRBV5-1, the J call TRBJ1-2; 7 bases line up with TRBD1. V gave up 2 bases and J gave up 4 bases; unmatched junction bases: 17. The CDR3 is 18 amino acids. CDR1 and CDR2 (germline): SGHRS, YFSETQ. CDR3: CASSFAPGQKLTTYGYTF. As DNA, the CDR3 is TGCGCCAGCAGCTTCGCCCCGGGACAGAAACTTACCACCTATGGCTACACCTTC.

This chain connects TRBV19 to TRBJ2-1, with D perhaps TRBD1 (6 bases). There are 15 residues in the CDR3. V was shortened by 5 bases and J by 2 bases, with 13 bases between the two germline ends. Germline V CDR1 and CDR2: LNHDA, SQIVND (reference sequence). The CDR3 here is CASSLQGSAYNEQFF. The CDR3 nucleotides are TGTGCCAGTAGTCTACAGGGTTCTGCCTACAATGAGCAGTTCTTC.

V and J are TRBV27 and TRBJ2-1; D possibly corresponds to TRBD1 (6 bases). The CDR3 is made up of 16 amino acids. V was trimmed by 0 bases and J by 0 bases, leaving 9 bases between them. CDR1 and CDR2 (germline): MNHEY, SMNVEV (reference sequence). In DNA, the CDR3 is TGTGCCAGCAGTTTATCGGGGACAACCTCCTACAATGAGCAGTTCTTC. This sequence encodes CASSLSGTTSYNEQFF.

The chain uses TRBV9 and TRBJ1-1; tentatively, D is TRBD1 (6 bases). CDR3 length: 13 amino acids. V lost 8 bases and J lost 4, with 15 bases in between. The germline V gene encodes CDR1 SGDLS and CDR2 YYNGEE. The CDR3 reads CASSRGYSTEAFF. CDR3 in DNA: TGTGCCAGTTCCAGGGGATATAGCACTGAAGCTTTCTTT.

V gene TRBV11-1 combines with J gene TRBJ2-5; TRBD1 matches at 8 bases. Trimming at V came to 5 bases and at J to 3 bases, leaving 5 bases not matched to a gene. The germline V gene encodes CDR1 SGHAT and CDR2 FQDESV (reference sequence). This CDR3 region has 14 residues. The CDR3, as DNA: TGTGCCAGCAGCCCAGGGGGCGGGGAAGAGACCCAGTACTTC. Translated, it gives CASSPGGGEETQYF.

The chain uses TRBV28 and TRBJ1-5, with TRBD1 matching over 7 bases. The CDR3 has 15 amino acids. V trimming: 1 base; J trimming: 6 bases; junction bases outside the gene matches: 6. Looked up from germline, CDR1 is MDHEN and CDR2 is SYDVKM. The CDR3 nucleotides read TGTGCCAGCAGTTTATTTCAGGGGGTAGGTCAGCCCCAGCATTTT. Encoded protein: CASSLFQGVGQPQHF.

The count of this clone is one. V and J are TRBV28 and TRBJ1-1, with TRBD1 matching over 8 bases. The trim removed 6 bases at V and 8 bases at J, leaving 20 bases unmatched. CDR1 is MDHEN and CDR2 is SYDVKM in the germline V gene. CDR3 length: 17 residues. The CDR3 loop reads CASSTGQVGIGGTEAFF. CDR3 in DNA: TGTGCCAGCAGCACGGGACAGGTTGGCATTGGTGGAACCGAAGCTTTCTTT.

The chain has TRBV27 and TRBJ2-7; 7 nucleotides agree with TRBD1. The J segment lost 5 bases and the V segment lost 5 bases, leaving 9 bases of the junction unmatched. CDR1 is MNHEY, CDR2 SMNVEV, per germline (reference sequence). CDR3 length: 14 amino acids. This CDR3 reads CASSLDRDEHEQYF. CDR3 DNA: TGTGCCAGCAGTCTCGACAGGGATGAGCACGAGCAGTACTTC.

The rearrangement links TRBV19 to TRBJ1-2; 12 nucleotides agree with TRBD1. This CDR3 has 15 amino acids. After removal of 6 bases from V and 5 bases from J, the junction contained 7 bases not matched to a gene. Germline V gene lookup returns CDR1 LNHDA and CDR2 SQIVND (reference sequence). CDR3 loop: CASRTPGQGAYGYTF. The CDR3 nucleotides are TGTGCCAGTAGAACCCCGGGACAGGGGGCTTATGGCTACACCTTC.

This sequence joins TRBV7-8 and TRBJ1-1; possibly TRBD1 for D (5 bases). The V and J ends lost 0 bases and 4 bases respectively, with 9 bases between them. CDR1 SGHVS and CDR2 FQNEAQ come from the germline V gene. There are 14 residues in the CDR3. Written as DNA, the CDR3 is TGTGCCAGCAGCTTAGCGGCAGGGCCCACTGAAGCTTTCTTT. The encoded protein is CASSLAAGPTEAFF.

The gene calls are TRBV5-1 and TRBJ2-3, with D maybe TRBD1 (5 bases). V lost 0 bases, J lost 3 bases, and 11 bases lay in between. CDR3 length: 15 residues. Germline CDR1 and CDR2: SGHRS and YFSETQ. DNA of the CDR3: TGCGCCAGCAGCTTGGGGCAGGGTTGGACAGATACGCAGTATTTT. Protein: CASSLGQGWTDTQYF.

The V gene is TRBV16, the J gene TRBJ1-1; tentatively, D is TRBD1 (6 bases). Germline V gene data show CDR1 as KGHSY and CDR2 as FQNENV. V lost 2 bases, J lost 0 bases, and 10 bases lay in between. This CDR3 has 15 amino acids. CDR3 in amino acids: CASSQGDTMNTEAFF. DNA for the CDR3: TGTGCCAGCAGCCAAGGGGACACCATGAACACTGAAGCTTTCTTT. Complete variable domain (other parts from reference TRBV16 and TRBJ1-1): GEEVAQTPKHLVRGEGQKAKLYCAPIKGHSYVFWYQQVLKNEFKFLISFQNENVFDETGMPKERFSAKCLPNSPCSLEIQATKLEDSAVYFCASSQGDTMNTEAFFGQGTRLTVV.

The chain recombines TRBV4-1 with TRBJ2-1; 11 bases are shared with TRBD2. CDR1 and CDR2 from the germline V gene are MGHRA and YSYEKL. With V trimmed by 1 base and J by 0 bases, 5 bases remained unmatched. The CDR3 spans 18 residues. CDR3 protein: CASSQVGLAESSYNEQFF. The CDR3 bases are TGCGCCAGCAGCCAAGTGGGACTAGCGGAAAGCTCCTACAATGAGCAGTTCTTC.

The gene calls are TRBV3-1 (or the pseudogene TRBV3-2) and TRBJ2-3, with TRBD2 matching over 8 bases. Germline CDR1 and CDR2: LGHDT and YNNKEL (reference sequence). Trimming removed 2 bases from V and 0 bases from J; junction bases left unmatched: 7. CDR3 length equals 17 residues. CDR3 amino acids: CASSQNLLAASTDTQYF. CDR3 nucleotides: TGTGCCAGCAGCCAAAACCTACTAGCGGCCAGCACAGATACGCAGTATTTT.

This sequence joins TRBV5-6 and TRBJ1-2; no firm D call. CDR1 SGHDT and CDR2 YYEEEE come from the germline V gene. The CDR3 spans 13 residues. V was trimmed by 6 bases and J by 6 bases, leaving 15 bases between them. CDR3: CASTLFEPHGYTF. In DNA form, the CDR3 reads TGTGCCAGCACTCTGTTCGAGCCTCATGGCTACACCTTC.

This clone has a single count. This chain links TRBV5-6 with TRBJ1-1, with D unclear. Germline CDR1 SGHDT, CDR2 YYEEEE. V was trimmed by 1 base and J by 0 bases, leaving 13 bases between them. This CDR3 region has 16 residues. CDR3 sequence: CASSLTRGVMNTEAFF. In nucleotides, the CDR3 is TGTGCCAGCAGCTTGACAAGAGGAGTAATGAACACTGAAGCTTTCTTT.

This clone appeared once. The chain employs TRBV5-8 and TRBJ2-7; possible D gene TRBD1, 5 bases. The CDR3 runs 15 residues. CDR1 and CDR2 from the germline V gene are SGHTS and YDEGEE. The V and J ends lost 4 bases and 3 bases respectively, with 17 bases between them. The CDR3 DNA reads TGTGCCAGCAGCCCCTCCCTTCAGGGTCTCTACGAGCAGTACTTC. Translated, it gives CASSPSLQGLYEQYF.

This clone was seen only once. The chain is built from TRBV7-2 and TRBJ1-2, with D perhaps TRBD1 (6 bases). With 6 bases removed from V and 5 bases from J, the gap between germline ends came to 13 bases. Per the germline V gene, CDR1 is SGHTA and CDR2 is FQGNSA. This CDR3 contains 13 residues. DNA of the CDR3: TGTGCCAGCAGTCTCGGACAGAGATATGGCTACACCTTC. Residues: CASSLGQRYGYTF.

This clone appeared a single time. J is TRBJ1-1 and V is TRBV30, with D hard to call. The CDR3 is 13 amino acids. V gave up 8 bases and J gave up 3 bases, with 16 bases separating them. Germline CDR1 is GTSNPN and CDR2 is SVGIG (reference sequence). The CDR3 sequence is CAVSGVRDTEAFF. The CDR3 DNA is TGTGCCGTGAGTGGGGTCCGGGACACTGAAGCTTTCTTT.

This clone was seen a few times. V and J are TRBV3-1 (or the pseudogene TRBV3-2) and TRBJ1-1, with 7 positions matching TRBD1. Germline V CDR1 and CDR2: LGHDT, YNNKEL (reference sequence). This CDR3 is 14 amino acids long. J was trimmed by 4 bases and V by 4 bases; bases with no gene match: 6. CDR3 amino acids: CASSRQDRSTEAFF. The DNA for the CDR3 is TGTGCCAGCAGCCGCCAGGACAGGAGCACTGAAGCTTTCTTT.

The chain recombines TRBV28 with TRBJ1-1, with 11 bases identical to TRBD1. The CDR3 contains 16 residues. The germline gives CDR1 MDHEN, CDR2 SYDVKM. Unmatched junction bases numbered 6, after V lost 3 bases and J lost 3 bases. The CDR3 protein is CASSLSGQGAYTEAFF. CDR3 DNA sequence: TGTGCCAGCAGTTTGTCCGGACAGGGGGCTTACACTGAAGCTTTCTTT.